This T cell receptor beta chain is drawn from a study of human T cells and chemical hapten exposure (dated by TCRdb to about 2021). Study-level background: Libraries were pooled for sequencing, and per-sample TCR yields varied mainly because of small differences in library volumes within the pool. This study followed changes in the peripheral blood TCR repertoire in vivo during primary and secondary sensitization of alopecia patients to the hapten diphenylcyclopropenone (DPC). Both TCR alpha and TCR beta chains were sequenced from each blood RNA sample.

This sample's time point label indicates: healthy volunteer bleed at 2 weeks. Unfractionated whole blood was collected in Tempus Blood RNA tubes, and total RNA was extracted from that blood. Five healthy volunteers served as TCR sequencing controls and were bled at day 0, 2 weeks and 6 weeks. Libraries were made using RACE. The sequencing machine was a NextSeq 500. During library preparation, unique molecular identifiers were attached to individual cDNA molecules so that TCRs could be counted in a quantitative, reproducible way. The source study handled its data this way. Samples had a median of roughly 98,000 TCRs, with a range from 23,224 to 690,600. V, J and CDR3 annotation of the TCR reads was performed with the Decombinator software suite. For the PS versus PT1 abundance plots, all samples were subsampled to the same number of TCRs (28,000). TCRs were defined as expanded if absent before sensitization and observed at least eight times at the 2-week time point. TCRdb ran its own pipeline on the public reads, namely fastp trimming at Q25 and MiXCR clone calling, and kept in-frame beta chains. Entries that share a CDR3 protein sequence are merged under the most common genes and DNA. The V and J calls here are based on TCRdb, not the publication. The sample includes about 45,000 distinct CDR3 sequences, with approximately 4.8% observed a single time. The ten largest clonotypes hold roughly 5.2% of the sample.

What the work shows at the level of the full study, not this receptor alone: DPC sensitization did not change how many TCRs were above 1 in 1000 frequency, and no evidence was found of alterations in global repertoire structure. After repeated subsampling, the strength of the expansion versus patch-test correlation and the threshold at which it became significant changed.

V is clipped by 4 bases and J by 6 bases, and the sequence between their germline boundaries is 10 bases long. The CDR3, cysteine through phenylalanine, is 13 amino acids long. Kept here is only the CDR3 DNA, which spans 39 bases and is read in frame from base 1. Sequences ENHRY (CDR1) and SYGVKD (CDR2) are obtained from the germline V gene. This clonotype was seen repeatedly, ten times or more. Its antigen target is currently unknown. Nothing much larger sits one base from this clone, and base qualities are not available. The sequencing sample was made of whole blood. This chain is built from TRBV10-3 and TRBJ2-1, with the D gene not clear enough to name. The receptor comes from a human donor in good health. Some clones in this sample may be carry-over from other donors' samples. The nucleotides read TGTGCCATCAGTGGAGGACCTGGCAATGAGCAGTTCTTC. This encodes CAISGGPGNEQFF.